These 19 T cell receptor beta chains came from one sample sequenced in a study of T cell changes during pregnancy in multiple sclerosis (dated by TCRdb to about 2019). The receptor library was made with the immunoSEQ multiplex PCR assay. The table was pulled from immuneACCESS by TCRdb, which kept in-frame rearrangements only. Such tables lose some clones; where checked, under half of the loss comes from unresolved V genes, and the rest has no known cause. The sample table lists about 77,000 clones, about 92% of them with a count of one. The ten largest make up roughly 2.6% of the sample. The specimen was peripheral blood, collected after pregnancy. The receptors were gathered from a female donor in good health, enrolled as a control in a pregnancy study.

The gene calls are TRBV10-3 and TRBJ1-1; D not resolved. Germline-derived CDR1 and CDR2 are ENHRY and SYGVKD. V gave up 2 bases and J gave up 6 bases, with 19 bases separating them. The CDR3 runs 16 residues. The CDR3 DNA follows: TGTGCCATCAGTGAGCGCCCCGGGCAGGAGGGTGCTGAAGCTTTCTTT. Translating gives CAISERPGQEGAEAFF.

This chain links TRBV14 with TRBJ2-1, with 10 positions matching TRBD2. Germline CDR1 reads SGHDN; CDR2 reads FVKESK. The junction had 14 bases not matched to a gene; V was cut back by 10 bases and J by 8 bases. The CDR3 runs 15 residues. This CDR3 is CATSPKAGGRDEQFF. CDR3 nucleotide sequence: TGTGCCACCTCCCCTAAAGCGGGAGGGAGGGATGAGCAGTTCTTC.

The V gene is TRBV19, the J gene TRBJ2-5; the match to TRBD2 covers 7 bases. Germline assignment: CDR1 LNHDA and CDR2 SQIVND (reference sequence). V was pared by 6 bases and J by 1 base, with 8 bases of the junction left unmatched. CDR3 length equals 15 residues. The CDR3 DNA is TGTGCCAGTAGCCCCCGGGAGGCCCCCCAAGAGACCCAGTACTTC. The encoded protein is CASSPREAPQETQYF.

The chain carries TRBV28 and TRBJ2-7; a weak D match, TRBD1 (6 bases). CDR1 and CDR2 (germline): MDHEN, SYDVKM. This CDR3 has 14 amino acids. Trimming removed 1 base at V and 4 bases at J, with 11 bases between. CDR3 in DNA: TGTGCCAGCAGTTTATATTACAGGGCTTACGAGCAGTACTTC. Residues: CASSLYYRAYEQYF.

V and J are TRBV18 and TRBJ1-1; 8 nucleotides align to TRBD1. Germline loops: CDR1 KGHSH, CDR2 LQKENI. Unmatched junction bases numbered 9, after V lost 6 bases and J lost 6 bases. The CDR3 length is 14 residues. The CDR3, as DNA: TGTGCCAGCTCCCGCAACAGGGGGGGGGCTGAAGCTTTCTTT. It specifies CASSRNRGGAEAFF.

The V and J genes are TRBV5-6 and TRBJ2-5, with 10 nucleotides matching TRBD2. After removal of 0 bases from V and 5 bases from J, the junction contained 7 bases not matched to a gene. There are 16 residues in the CDR3. The V gene's germline CDR1 is SGHDT and CDR2 YYEEEE. CDR3 loop: CASSLASGGAWETQYF. As DNA, the CDR3 is TGTGCCAGCAGCTTGGCCAGCGGGGGGGCCTGGGAGACCCAGTACTTC.

The chain combines TRBV27 with TRBJ2-1; 11 bases are a match to TRBD2. This CDR3 contains 15 residues. Germline V gene lookup returns CDR1 MNHEY and CDR2 SMNVEV (reference sequence). After removal of 3 bases from V and 7 bases from J, the junction contained 5 bases not matched to a gene. The CDR3: CASSLVAGGLNEQFF. As DNA, the CDR3 is TGTGCCAGCAGTTTGGTAGCGGGGGGGCTTAATGAGCAGTTCTTC.

The chain has TRBV28 and TRBJ1-4; D call uncertain. This CDR3 is built from 14 residues. Germline CDR1 is MDHEN and CDR2 is SYDVKM. The germline V and J ends were trimmed by 3 bases and 5 bases, with 10 bases remaining between them. Here the CDR3 reads CASSFLSRNEKLFF. For the CDR3, the DNA is TGTGCCAGCAGTTTCCTTAGCCGCAATGAAAAACTGTTTTTT.

The chain recombines TRBV7-2 with TRBJ2-3; 10 positions match TRBD2. Trimming removed 1 base from V and 8 bases from J; junction bases left unmatched: 9. From germline, CDR1 is SGHTA and CDR2 FQGNSA. This CDR3 comprises 16 residues. The chain's CDR3 is CASSLGLAGGRGTQYF. As DNA, the CDR3 is TGTGCCAGCAGCTTAGGGTTAGCGGGAGGTAGGGGTACGCAGTATTTT.

The rearrangement links TRBV9 to TRBJ2-1; D perhaps matches TRBD1 (6 bases). V was pared by 3 bases and J by 1 base, with 11 bases between. Germline V gene sequence: CDR1 SGDLS, CDR2 YYNGEE. The CDR3 runs 15 residues. This CDR3 is CASSAGQLSYNEQFF. The CDR3 DNA follows: TGTGCCAGCAGCGCTGGACAGTTATCCTACAATGAGCAGTTCTTC.

The genes are TRBV9 and TRBJ1-4; D gene ambiguous. This CDR3 contains 16 residues. Germline lookup yields CDR1 SGDLS and CDR2 YYNGEE. The V and J ends lost 0 bases and 3 bases respectively, with 12 bases between them. The CDR3 loop reads CASSVGGFRSNEKLFF. The CDR3 bases are TGTGCCAGCAGCGTAGGAGGGTTTCGTTCTAATGAAAAACTGTTTTTT.

The chain combines TRBV6-6 with TRBJ2-3; D remains unclear. Trimming cost V 4 bases and J 3 bases, with 11 bases left between them. Germline V gene sequence: CDR1 MNHNY, CDR2 SVGAGI (reference sequence). The CDR3 is 14 amino acids. The CDR3 region has the DNA TGTGCCAGCAGTTTTAGCATCCCTACAGATACGCAGTATTTT. Residues: CASSFSIPTDTQYF.

As for this clone: At one end the junction does not follow the germline gene, possibly because of a read error. The V gene is TRBV6-1, the J gene TRBJ1-2; D is perhaps TRBD1 (6 bases). CDR1 and CDR2 (germline): MNHNS, SASEGT. The CDR3 has 12 amino acids. CDR3 bases: TGTGCCAGCAGTTCCGACAGGTATGGCTACGCCTTC. This sequence encodes CASSSDRYGYAF.

The table lists this clone with a few counts. The chain has TRBV2 and TRBJ1-1; D is unresolved. The length of the CDR3 is 11 residues. Trimming removed 6 bases from V and 7 bases from J, with 9 bases in between. CDR1 and CDR2 from the germline V gene are SNHLY and FYNNEI. This CDR3 reads CASRNSLEAFF. CDR3 sequence (DNA): TGTGCCAGCAGAAACAGCCTTGAAGCTTTCTTT.

V gene TRBV5-1 combines with J gene TRBJ2-5; 7 bases fit TRBD1. Germline V gene sequence: CDR1 SGHRS, CDR2 YFSETQ. The junction had 8 bases not matched to a gene; V was cut back by 5 bases and J by 1 base. There are 15 residues in the CDR3. In DNA, the CDR3 is TGCGCCAGCAGGGCACAGACAGGGCCCCAAGAGACCCAGTACTTC. This encodes CASRAQTGPQETQYF.

The chain couples TRBV11-3 to TRBJ1-4, with 11 nucleotides matching TRBD1. Unmatched junction bases numbered 0, after V lost 9 bases and J lost 3 bases. The CDR3 is 13 residues long. The germline CDR1 and CDR2 sequences are SGHNT and YENEEA. CDR3 nucleotides: TGTGCCAGGGGACAGGGGGCTAATGAAAAACTGTTTTTT. This encodes CARGQGANEKLFF.

V and J are TRBV7-9 and TRBJ1-6; D not resolved. This CDR3 contains 12 residues. Germline-derived CDR1 and CDR2 are SEHNR and FQNEAQ (reference sequence). V was shortened by 6 bases and J by 8 bases, with 8 bases between the two germline ends. CDR3 in amino acids: CASSKGDSPLHF. The CDR3 coding sequence is TGTGCCAGCAGTAAGGGAGATTCACCCCTCCACTTT.

The rearrangement joins TRBV19 to TRBJ2-2; weak D call: TRBD2 (6 bases). The CDR3 length is 16 residues. Germline CDR1 and CDR2: LNHDA and SQIVND (reference sequence). V was shortened by 1 base and J by 3 bases, with 12 bases between the two germline ends. CDR3 DNA sequence: TGTGCCAGTAGTATAGTGGCGGGAACGGACACCGGGGAGCTGTTTTTT. Translating gives CASSIVAGTDTGELFF.

The chain links TRBV30 to TRBJ2-7; D is perhaps TRBD2 (7 bases). Germline CDR1 reads GTSNPN; CDR2 reads SVGIG (reference sequence). V gave up 0 bases and J gave up 0 bases, with 12 bases separating them. The CDR3 consists of 15 residues. The CDR3 nucleotides are TGTGCCTGGAGTGTCGGGGGGCCTAGCTCCTACGAGCAGTACTTC. It yields the protein CAWSVGGPSSYEQYF.